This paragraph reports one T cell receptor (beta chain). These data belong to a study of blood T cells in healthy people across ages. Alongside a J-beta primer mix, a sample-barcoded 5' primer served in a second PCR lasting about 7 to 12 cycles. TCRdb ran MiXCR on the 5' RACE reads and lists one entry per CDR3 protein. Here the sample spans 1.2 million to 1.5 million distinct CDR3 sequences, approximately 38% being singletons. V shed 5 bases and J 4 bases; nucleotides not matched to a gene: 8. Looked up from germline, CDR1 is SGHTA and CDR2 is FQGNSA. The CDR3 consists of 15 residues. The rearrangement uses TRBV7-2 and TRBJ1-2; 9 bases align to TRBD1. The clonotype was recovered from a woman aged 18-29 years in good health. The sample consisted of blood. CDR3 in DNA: TGTGCCAGCAGCGCACTACAGGGGGCTGGCTATGGCTACACCTTC. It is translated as CASSALQGAGYGYTF.